Listed here are 27 T cell receptor beta chains from one sample, sequenced in a study of blood T cell repertoires in COVID-19. Using immunoSEQ multiplex PCR, the repertoire was profiled, and TCRdb retains in-frame clones only, with some absent. The sample includes under 70,000 clones, more than 75% of them seen just once. The sequenced sample was PBMCs or T cells enriched from blood (not recorded which). Source of these receptors: a woman in her 40s who had recovered from COVID-19.

The CDR3 loop is CASSRGSNQPQHF. The CDR3 DNA follows: TGTGCCAGCAGCCGGGGTAGCAATCAGCCCCAGCATTTT. The J gene is TRBJ1-5, the V gene TRBV5-5; D ambiguous. V lost 4 bases, J lost 0 bases, and 5 bases lay in between. CDR3 size: 13 residues. Germline V gene lookup returns CDR1 SGHKS and CDR2 YYEKEE (reference sequence).

The V gene is TRBV7-5, the J gene TRBJ2-2; TRBD2, the table's D call, lacks a check against the DNA. TRBV7-5 is assigned pseudogene status. CDR3 length: 15 amino acids. The CDR3 protein is CVRSLGFSGTGELFF. The CDR3 DNA follows: TGTGTCAGAAGCTTAGGGTTCTCGGGGACCGGGGAGCTGTTTTTT.

This chain links TRBV7-9 with TRBJ1-1, with D possibly being TRBD1 (6 bases). This CDR3 is 15 amino acids long. Germline V CDR1 and CDR2: SEHNR, FQNEAQ (reference sequence). The germline V and J ends were trimmed by 3 bases and 5 bases, with 16 bases remaining between them. This CDR3 reads CASSLVAGVGTEAFF. Here the CDR3 DNA reads TGTGCCAGCAGCTTGGTGGCAGGGGTTGGGACTGAAGCTTTCTTT. The full variable domain, in which reference TRBV7-9 and TRBJ1-1 provide the parts outside the CDR3, is DTGVSQNPRHKITKRGQNVTFRCDPISEHNRLYWYRQTLGQGPEFLTYFQNEAQLEKSRLLSDRFSAERPKGSFSTLEIQRTEQGDSAMYLCASSLVAGVGTEAFFGQGTRLTVV.

The V call is TRBV6-5, the J call TRBJ1-1, with a weak D call TRBD1 (6 bases). CDR1 is MNHEY and CDR2 is SVGAGI in the germline V gene. CDR3 length: 15 amino acids. V lost 0 bases to trimming and J lost 4 bases, with 12 bases between them. The CDR3 protein is CASSYSTQGRTEAFF. The CDR3 region has the DNA TGTGCCAGCAGTTACTCGACCCAGGGGCGCACTGAAGCTTTCTTT.

The gene calls are TRBV7-9 and TRBJ1-2; 9 nucleotides match TRBD1. The V segment lost 5 bases and the J segment 0 bases; nucleotides outside the gene matches: 7. There are 16 residues in the CDR3. Germline values: CDR1 SEHNR, CDR2 FQNEAQ (reference sequence). The CDR3 loop is CASSPEGQGANYGYTF. The CDR3 nucleotides read TGTGCCAGCAGCCCAGAGGGACAGGGAGCTAACTATGGCTACACCTTC.

V is TRBV5-6 and J is TRBJ1-2; TRBD1 aligns across 7 bases. The germline gives CDR1 SGHDT, CDR2 YYEEEE. J was trimmed by 5 bases and V by 4 bases; bases with no gene match: 5. CDR3 length: 13 residues. The CDR3 DNA sequence: TGTGCCAGCAGCCAGACAGGGAATTATGGCTACACCTTC. It is translated as CASSQTGNYGYTF.

The rearrangement links TRBV25-1 to TRBJ1-2; perhaps TRBD1 as D (5 bases). Germline CDR1 reads MGHDK; CDR2 reads SYGVNS. Trimming pared 3 bases from V and 3 bases from J, leaving 14 bases between. The CDR3 runs 15 residues. The CDR3 region has the DNA TGTGCCAGCAGTGATCAGGACAATCCTTACTATGGCTACACCTTC. Translating it yields CASSDQDNPYYGYTF.

The gene calls are TRBV5-1 and TRBJ2-1; 14 bases line up with TRBD2. CDR3 size: 15 residues. Germline CDR1 SGHRS, CDR2 YFSETQ. V lost 4 bases and J lost 8; bases outside the gene matches: 5. The CDR3 DNA reads as TGCGCCAGCAGCGCGGGACTAGCGGGGGCTTATGAGCAGTTCTTC. It is translated as CASSAGLAGAYEQFF.

The chain combines TRBV7-3 with TRBJ1-1; 12 nucleotides line up with TRBD1. CDR1 and CDR2 from the germline V gene are SGHTA and FQGTGA. Trimming cost V 4 bases and J 10 bases; bases outside gene matches: 13. CDR3 length equals 16 residues. CDR3 in DNA: TGTGCCAGCAGCTCCACCCCCGGGACAGGGGGCCGGGGAGCTTTCTTT. This encodes CASSSTPGTGGRGAFF.

The rearrangement joins TRBV6-5 to TRBJ1-1; D possibly corresponds to TRBD1 (6 bases). With 5 bases removed from V and 10 bases from J, the gap between germline ends came to 17 bases. CDR1 is MNHEY, CDR2 SVGAGI, per germline. The CDR3 is 13 amino acids. CDR3 sequence: CASSRPQGRGAFF. The CDR3 coding sequence is TGTGCCAGCAGTCGACCCCAGGGGAGGGGAGCTTTCTTT.

The CDR3 here is CAIKGEGSRGYGYTF. DNA for the CDR3: TGTGCCATCAAAGGGGAGGGGTCAAGAGGATATGGCTACACCTTC. The chain joins TRBV10-3 to TRBJ1-2; tentative D call: TRBD1 (5 bases). In germline, CDR1 is ENHRY, CDR2 SYGVKD. With 7 bases removed from V and 5 bases from J, the gap between germline ends came to 20 bases. The CDR3 spans 15 residues.

V is TRBV9 and J is TRBJ2-5; a possible D gene is TRBD1 (8 bases). The CDR3 has 14 residues. V was trimmed by 1 base and J by 5 bases, leaving 12 bases between them. CDR1 and CDR2 (germline): SGDLS, YYNGEE. CDR3 loop: CASSVTQGGETQYF. CDR3 nucleotides: TGTGCCAGCAGCGTAACACAGGGGGGGGAGACCCAGTACTTC.

The chain uses TRBV10-1 and TRBJ2-1, with 13 bases that match TRBD2. The CDR3 is made up of 17 amino acids. The ends lost 4 bases at V and 5 bases at J; junction bases unmatched: 8. Germline-derived CDR1 and CDR2 are WNHNN and SYGVQD (reference sequence). The CDR3 loop reads CASSAGLAGAINNEQFF. The DNA for the CDR3 is TGCGCCAGCAGTGCCGGACTAGCGGGGGCCATAAACAATGAGCAGTTCTTC.

The chain combines TRBV6-5 with TRBJ1-2; the match to TRBD1 covers 8 bases. The CDR3 sequence is 13 residues long. Losses at the gene ends were 5 bases for V and 7 bases for J; bases not matched to a gene: 6. Germline CDR1 reads MNHEY; CDR2 reads SVGAGI. Written as DNA, the CDR3 is TGTGCCAGCAGTATTTACAGGGGGGGTGGCTACACCTTC. This translates into CASSIYRGGGYTF.

In DNA, the CDR3 is TGTGCCAGCAGTTTATCTAGTATGGGGACAGGGGTCTCTCCATCCATGAACACTGAAGCTTTCTTT. Protein product: CASSLSSMGTGVSPSMNTEAFF. The rearrangement uses TRBV27 and TRBJ1-1; 10 positions agree with TRBD1. The length of the CDR3 is 22 residues. The ends lost 0 bases at V and 0 bases at J; junction bases unmatched: 19. The germline V gene encodes CDR1 MNHEY and CDR2 SMNVEV (reference sequence).

J is TRBJ2-1 and V is TRBV5-1; 8 bases line up with TRBD2. The V segment lost 4 bases and the J segment 3 bases; nucleotides outside the gene matches: 12. The CDR3 covers 17 residues. Looked up from germline, CDR1 is SGHRS and CDR2 is YFSETQ. In DNA form, the CDR3 reads TGCGCCAGCAGCCCCGACTTGGGCGGGGGGCTCTACAATGAGCAGTTCTTC. Protein: CASSPDLGGGLYNEQFF.

This clone occurred once. The J gene is TRBJ1-2, the V gene TRBV11-2; unclear D gene. V lost 1 base, J lost 0 bases, and 9 bases lay in between. Germline-derived CDR1 and CDR2 are SGHAT and FQNNGV. The CDR3 covers 15 residues. For the CDR3, the DNA is TGTGCCAGCAGCTTAGGAAGGCGGACTAACTATGGCTACACCTTC. Amino acid sequence: CASSLGRRTNYGYTF.

This chain links TRBV11-2 with TRBJ2-1, with 13 bases identical to TRBD2. The J segment lost 4 bases and the V segment lost 2 bases, leaving 11 bases of the junction unmatched. CDR1 is SGHAT, CDR2 FQNNGV, per germline. This CDR3 contains 19 residues. The CDR3, as DNA: TGTGCCAGCAGCTTACCATTAAGGACTAGCGGGGGACCTTACAATGAGCAGTTCTTC. Its protein product is CASSLPLRTSGGPYNEQFF.

The V call is TRBV9, the J call TRBJ2-2; 7 bases agree with TRBD1. The CDR3 is 16 amino acids. Germline V gives CDR1 SGDLS, CDR2 YYNGEE. V trimming: 4 bases; J trimming: 0 bases; junction bases outside the gene matches: 6. CDR3 sequence: CASSYEGTANTGELFF. As DNA, the CDR3 is TGTGCCAGCAGCTACGAGGGGACAGCGAACACCGGGGAGCTGTTTTTT. The full variable domain, in which reference TRBV9 and TRBJ2-2 provide the parts outside the CDR3, is DSGVTQTPKHLITATGQRVTLRCSPRSGDLSVYWYQQSLDQGLQFLIQYYNGEERAKGNILERFSAQQFPDLHSELNLSSLELGDSALYFCASSYEGTANTGELFFGEGSRLTVL.

The chain links TRBV27 to TRBJ1-1; D remains ambiguous. The CDR3 covers 14 residues. Germline loops: CDR1 MNHEY, CDR2 SMNVEV (reference sequence). V was cut by 0 bases and J by 0 bases, with 5 bases left in between. The CDR3, as DNA: TGTGCCAGCAGTTTATCCTTCTTGAACACTGAAGCTTTCTTT. This codes for CASSLSFLNTEAFF.

The chain couples TRBV27 to TRBJ1-4; no firm D call. Germline V lookup: CDR1 MNHEY, CDR2 SMNVEV (reference sequence). The CDR3 runs 15 residues. Deletions cut 5 bases from V and 8 bases from J, with 18 bases between. The CDR3 loop is CASSPRPGLREKLFF. CDR3 sequence (DNA): TGTGCCAGCAGTCCCAGGCCAGGCCTTAGGGAAAAACTGTTTTTT. Complete variable domain (other parts from reference TRBV27 and TRBJ1-4): EAQVTQNPRYLITVTGKKLTVTCSQNMNHEYMSWYRQDPGLGLRQIYYSMNVEVTDKGDVPEGYKVSRKEKRNFPLILESPSPNQTSLYFCASSPRPGLREKLFFGSGTQLSVL.

This clone is a singleton in its sample. The CDR3 sequence is CASSQGQLAGELFF. CDR3 sequence (DNA): TGTGCCAGCAGCCAAGGACAGTTGGCCGGGGAGCTGTTTTTT. The chain joins TRBV3-1 (or the pseudogene TRBV3-2) to TRBJ2-2; D possibly corresponds to TRBD1 (5 bases). Germline CDR1 LGHDT, CDR2 YNNKEL (reference sequence). Trimming took off 1 base at V and 6 bases at J, with 9 bases between the two ends. This CDR3 is built from 14 residues.

The rearrangement links TRBV29-1 to TRBJ1-2; 8 bases match TRBD1. The CDR3 is 13 amino acids. Germline CDR1 reads SQVTM; CDR2 reads ANQGSEA. Trimming removed 3 bases from V and 8 bases from J; junction bases left unmatched: 8. CDR3 protein: CSVDGQGWGGYTF. CDR3 nucleotides: TGCAGCGTTGACGGACAGGGTTGGGGAGGCTACACCTTC.

This rearrangement joins TRBV5-5 to TRBJ2-2; D is possibly TRBD1 (6 bases). The germline CDR1 and CDR2 sequences are SGHKS and YYEKEE (reference sequence). CDR3 length: 16 amino acids. With 3 bases removed from V and 1 base from J, the gap between germline ends came to 13 bases. The CDR3 region has the DNA TGTGCCAGCAGCTCATGGCAGGGGAGGAACACCGGGGAGCTGTTTTTT. This gives the protein CASSSWQGRNTGELFF.

The V and J genes are TRBV7-2 and TRBJ2-5, with 7 bases lining up with TRBD2. V lost 1 base to trimming and J lost 5 bases; unmatched junction nucleotides: 13. This CDR3 contains 17 residues. Germline CDR1 reads SGHTA; CDR2 reads FQGNSA. CDR3 protein: CASSLGLLAVGRETQYF. For the CDR3, the DNA is TGTGCCAGCAGCTTAGGACTGCTAGCGGTGGGGCGGGAGACCCAGTACTTC.

The V call is TRBV5-1, the J call TRBJ2-3; 9 nucleotides match TRBD2. This CDR3 region has 15 residues. Germline V gene lookup returns CDR1 SGHRS and CDR2 YFSETQ. The ends lost 3 bases at V and 4 bases at J; junction bases unmatched: 6. The CDR3 nucleotides read TGCGCCAGCAGCTGGGCCGGGACTAGCTCAGATACGCAGTATTTT. It yields the protein CASSWAGTSSDTQYF. Together with reference TRBV5-1 and TRBJ2-3, the CDR3 gives the full variable domain: KAGVTQTPRYLIKTRGQQVTLSCSPISGHRSVSWYQQTPGQGLQFLFEYFSETQRNKGNFPGRFSGRQFSNSRSEMNVSTLELGDSALYLCASSWAGTSSDTQYFGPGTRLTVL.

The chain links TRBV7-9 to TRBJ1-2; 9 bases are shared with TRBD1. Germline V gives CDR1 SEHNR, CDR2 FQNEAQ (reference sequence). The trim removed 5 bases at V and 0 bases at J, leaving 10 bases unmatched. The CDR3 totals 17 residues. CDR3 protein: CASSLSGTGPPNYGYTF. The CDR3 nucleotides read TGTGCCAGCAGCCTTTCCGGGACAGGGCCACCTAACTATGGCTACACCTTC.